This T cell receptor (beta chain) appears in the sequencing data of a study of blood T cell repertoires in COVID-19. The length of the CDR3 is 14 residues. Trimming removed 5 bases at V and 8 bases at J, with 18 bases between. The germline CDR1 and CDR2 sequences are LNHDA and SQIVND (reference sequence). This table comes from immunoSEQ multiplex PCR, and its TCRdb copy is limited to in-frame clones, with some not included. The table has around 65,000 clones, nearly 85% seen once; the top ten hold about 41%. The sequenced sample consisted of peripheral blood. This receptor was identified in a human donor in a cohort sampled during active COVID-19. The genes are TRBV19 and TRBJ1-1; the D gene is possibly TRBD1 (5 bases). CDR3 loop: CASSLTDARSEAFF. The CDR3 nucleotides read TGTGCCAGTAGTCTGACAGACGCCAGGTCCGAAGCTTTCTTT.